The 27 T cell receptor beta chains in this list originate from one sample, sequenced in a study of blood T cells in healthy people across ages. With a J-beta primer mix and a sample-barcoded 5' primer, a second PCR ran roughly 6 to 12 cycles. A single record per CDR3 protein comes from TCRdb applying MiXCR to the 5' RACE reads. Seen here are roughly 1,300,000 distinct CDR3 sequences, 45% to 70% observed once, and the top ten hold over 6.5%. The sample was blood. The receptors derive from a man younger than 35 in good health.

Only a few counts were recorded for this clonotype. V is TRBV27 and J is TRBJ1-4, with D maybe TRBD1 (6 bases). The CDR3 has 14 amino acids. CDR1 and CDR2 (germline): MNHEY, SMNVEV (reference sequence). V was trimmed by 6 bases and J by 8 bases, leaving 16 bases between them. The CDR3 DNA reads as TGTGCCAGCAGCAAAACAGGGTATTACGAAAAACTGTTTTTT. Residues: CASSKTGYYEKLFF.

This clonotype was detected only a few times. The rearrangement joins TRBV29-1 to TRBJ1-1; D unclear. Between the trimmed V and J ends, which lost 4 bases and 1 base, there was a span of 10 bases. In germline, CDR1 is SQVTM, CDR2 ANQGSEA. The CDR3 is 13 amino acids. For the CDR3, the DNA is TGCAGCGTTGCTTTAGGGAAGAACACTGAAGCTTTCTTT. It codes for CSVALGKNTEAFF.

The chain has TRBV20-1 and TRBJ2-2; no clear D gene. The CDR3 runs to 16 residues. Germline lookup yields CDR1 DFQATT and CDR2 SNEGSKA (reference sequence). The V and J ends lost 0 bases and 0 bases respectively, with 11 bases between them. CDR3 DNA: TGCAGTGCTAGAGATCTGCGCAGTTCGAACACCGGGGAGCTGTTTTTT. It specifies CSARDLRSSNTGELFF.

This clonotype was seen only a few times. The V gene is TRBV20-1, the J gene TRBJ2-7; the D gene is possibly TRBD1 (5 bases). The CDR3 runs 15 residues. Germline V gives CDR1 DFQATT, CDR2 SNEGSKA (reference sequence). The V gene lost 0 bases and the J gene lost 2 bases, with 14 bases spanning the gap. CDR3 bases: TGCAGTGCTAGAGACAGGGAAGGGAATCCCTACGAGCAGTACTTC. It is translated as CSARDREGNPYEQYF.

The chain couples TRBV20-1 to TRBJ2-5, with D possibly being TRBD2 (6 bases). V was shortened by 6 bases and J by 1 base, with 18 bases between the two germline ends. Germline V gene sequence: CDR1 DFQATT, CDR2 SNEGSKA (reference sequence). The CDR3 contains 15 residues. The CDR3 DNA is TGCAGTGCCCGGCCATTGAGCGGGTTCCAAGAGACCCAGTACTTC. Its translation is CSARPLSGFQETQYF.

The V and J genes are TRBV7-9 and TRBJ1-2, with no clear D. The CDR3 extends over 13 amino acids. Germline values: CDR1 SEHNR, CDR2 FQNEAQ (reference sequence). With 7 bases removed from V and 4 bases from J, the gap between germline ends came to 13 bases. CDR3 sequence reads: CASTLGPGYGYTF. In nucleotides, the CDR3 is TGTGCCAGCACCCTTGGCCCCGGCTATGGCTACACCTTC. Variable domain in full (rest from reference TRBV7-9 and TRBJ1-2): DTGVSQNPRHKITKRGQNVTFRCDPISEHNRLYWYRQTLGQGPEFLTYFQNEAQLEKSRLLSDRFSAERPKGSFSTLEIQRTEQGDSAMYLCASTLGPGYGYTFGSGTRLTVV.

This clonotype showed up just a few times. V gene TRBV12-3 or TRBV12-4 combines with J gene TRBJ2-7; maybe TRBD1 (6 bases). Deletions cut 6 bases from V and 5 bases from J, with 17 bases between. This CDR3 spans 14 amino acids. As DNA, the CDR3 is TGTGCCAGCAGGACCGGGACATTCCCCAACGAGCAGTACTTC. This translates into CASRTGTFPNEQYF.

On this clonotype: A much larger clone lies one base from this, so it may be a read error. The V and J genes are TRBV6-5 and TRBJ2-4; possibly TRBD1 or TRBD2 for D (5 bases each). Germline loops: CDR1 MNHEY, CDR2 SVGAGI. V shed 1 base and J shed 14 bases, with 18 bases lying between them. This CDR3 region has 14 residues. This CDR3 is CASSYYGTRGEKYF. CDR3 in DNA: TGTGCCAGCAGTTACTATGGCACGAGGGGCGAGAAGTACTTC.

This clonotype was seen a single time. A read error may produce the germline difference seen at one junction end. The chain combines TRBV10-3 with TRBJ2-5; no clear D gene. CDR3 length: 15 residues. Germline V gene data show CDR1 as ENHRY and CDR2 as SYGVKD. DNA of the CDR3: TGTGCCAGCAGTCCCAGTAGCAGTTGGTTAGAGACCCAGTACTTC. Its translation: CASSPSSSWLETQYF.

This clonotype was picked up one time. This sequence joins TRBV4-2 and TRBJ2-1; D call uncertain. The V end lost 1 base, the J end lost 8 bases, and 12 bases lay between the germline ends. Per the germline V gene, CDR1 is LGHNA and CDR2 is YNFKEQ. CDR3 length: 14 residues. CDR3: CASSQAPLGHEQFF. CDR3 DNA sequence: TGTGCCAGCAGCCAAGCCCCCCTAGGCCATGAGCAGTTCTTC.

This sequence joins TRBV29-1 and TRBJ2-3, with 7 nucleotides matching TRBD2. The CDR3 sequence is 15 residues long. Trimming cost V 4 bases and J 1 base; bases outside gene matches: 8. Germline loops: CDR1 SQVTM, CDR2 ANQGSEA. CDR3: CSVVAGGRGTDTQYF. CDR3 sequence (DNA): TGCAGCGTTGTTGCTGGCGGGAGAGGCACAGATACGCAGTATTTT.

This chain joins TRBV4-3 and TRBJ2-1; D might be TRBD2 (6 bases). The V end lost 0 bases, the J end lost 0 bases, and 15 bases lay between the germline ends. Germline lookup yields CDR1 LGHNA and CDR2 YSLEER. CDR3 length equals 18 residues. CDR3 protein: CASSQESTGGTSYNEQFF. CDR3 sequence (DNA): TGCGCCAGCAGCCAAGAGTCGACCGGGGGAACCTCCTACAATGAGCAGTTCTTC.

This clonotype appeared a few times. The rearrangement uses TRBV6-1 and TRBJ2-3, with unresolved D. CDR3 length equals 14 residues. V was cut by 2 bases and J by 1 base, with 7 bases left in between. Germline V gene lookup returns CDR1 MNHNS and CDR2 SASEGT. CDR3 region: CASSELVRTDTQYF. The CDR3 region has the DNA TGTGCCAGCAGTGAATTGGTTCGCACAGATACGCAGTATTTT.

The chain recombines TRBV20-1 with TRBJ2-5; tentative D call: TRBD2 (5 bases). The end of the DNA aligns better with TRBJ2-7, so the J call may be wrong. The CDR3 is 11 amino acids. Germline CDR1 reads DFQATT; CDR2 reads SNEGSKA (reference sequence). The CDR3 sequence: CSALSGFEQYF. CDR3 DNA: TGCAGCGCTCTCTCGGGGTTCGAGCAGTACTTC.

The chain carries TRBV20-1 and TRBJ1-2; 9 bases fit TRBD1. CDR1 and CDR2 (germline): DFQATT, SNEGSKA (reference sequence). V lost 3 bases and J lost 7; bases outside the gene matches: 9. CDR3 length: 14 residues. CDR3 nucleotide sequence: TGCAGTGCTAGCGATACAGGGGGCATTCGTGGCTACACCTTC. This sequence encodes CSASDTGGIRGYTF.

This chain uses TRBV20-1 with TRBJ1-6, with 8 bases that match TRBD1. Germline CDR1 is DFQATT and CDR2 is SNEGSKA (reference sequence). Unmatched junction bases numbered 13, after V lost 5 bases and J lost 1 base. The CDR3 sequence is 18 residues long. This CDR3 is CSAVIAGGEKSYNSPLHF. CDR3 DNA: TGCAGTGCTGTCATCGCAGGGGGCGAAAAATCCTATAATTCACCCCTCCACTTT.

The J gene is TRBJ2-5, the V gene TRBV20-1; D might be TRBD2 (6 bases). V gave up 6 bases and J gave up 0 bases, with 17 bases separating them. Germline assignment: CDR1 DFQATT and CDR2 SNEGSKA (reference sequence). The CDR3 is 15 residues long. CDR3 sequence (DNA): TGCAGTGCCAAGGCGGGGTATAGCTACCAAGAGACCCAGTACTTC. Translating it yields CSAKAGYSYQETQYF.

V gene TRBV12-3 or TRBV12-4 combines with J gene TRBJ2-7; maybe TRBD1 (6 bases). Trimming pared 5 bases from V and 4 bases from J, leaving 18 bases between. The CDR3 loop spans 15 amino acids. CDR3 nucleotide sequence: TGTGCCAGCAGTCCCCGACCGGGACAACAATACGAGCAGTACTTC. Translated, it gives CASSPRPGQQYEQYF.

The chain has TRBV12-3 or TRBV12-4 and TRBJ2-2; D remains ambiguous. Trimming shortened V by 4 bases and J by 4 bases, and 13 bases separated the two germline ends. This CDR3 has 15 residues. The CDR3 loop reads CASSSRARGTGELFF. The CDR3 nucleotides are TGTGCCAGCAGTTCTCGGGCGAGAGGCACCGGGGAGCTGTTTTTT.

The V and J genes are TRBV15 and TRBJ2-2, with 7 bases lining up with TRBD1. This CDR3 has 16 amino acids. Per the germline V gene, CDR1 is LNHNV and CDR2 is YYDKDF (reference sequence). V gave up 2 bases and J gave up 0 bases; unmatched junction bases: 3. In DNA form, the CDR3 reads TGTGCCACCAGCAGAAGGGACAGCGCGAACACCGGGGAGCTGTTTTTT. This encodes CATSRRDSANTGELFF.

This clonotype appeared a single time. This CDR3 reads CATSDPAGRLYEQYF. In DNA, the CDR3 is TGTGCCACCAGTGATCCGGCCGGCAGGCTCTACGAGCAGTACTTC. The gene calls are TRBV24-1 and TRBJ2-5; D is undetermined. The DNA matches TRBJ2-7 better at its end, which makes the J call doubtful. Germline V gene sequence: CDR1 KGHDR, CDR2 SFDVKD. The CDR3 consists of 15 residues.

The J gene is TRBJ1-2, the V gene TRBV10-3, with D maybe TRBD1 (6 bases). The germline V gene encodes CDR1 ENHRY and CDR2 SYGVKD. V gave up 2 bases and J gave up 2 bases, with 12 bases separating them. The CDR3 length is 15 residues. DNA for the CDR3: TGTGCCATCAGTGAGAAGGCGGACAGCAACTATGGCTACACCTTC. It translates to CAISEKADSNYGYTF.

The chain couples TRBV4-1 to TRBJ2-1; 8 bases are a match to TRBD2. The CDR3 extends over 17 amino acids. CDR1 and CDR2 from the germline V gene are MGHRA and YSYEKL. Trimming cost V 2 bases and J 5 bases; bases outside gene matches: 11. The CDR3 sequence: CASSQRITTSANNEQFF. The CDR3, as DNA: TGCGCCAGCAGCCAACGGATTACGACTAGCGCCAACAATGAGCAGTTCTTC.

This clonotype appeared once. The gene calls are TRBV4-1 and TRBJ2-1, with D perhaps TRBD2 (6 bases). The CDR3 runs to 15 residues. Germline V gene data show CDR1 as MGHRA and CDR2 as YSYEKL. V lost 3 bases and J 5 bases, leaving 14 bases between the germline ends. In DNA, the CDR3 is TGCGCCAGCAGCCACCTCGGGACTGTCGACAATGAGCAGTTCTTC. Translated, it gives CASSHLGTVDNEQFF.

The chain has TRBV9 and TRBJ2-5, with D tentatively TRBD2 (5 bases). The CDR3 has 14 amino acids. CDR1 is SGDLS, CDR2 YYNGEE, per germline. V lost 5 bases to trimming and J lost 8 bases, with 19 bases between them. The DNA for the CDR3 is TGTGCCAGCAGGCCCGGGATAGACGAGTCCACCCAGTACTTC. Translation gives CASRPGIDESTQYF.

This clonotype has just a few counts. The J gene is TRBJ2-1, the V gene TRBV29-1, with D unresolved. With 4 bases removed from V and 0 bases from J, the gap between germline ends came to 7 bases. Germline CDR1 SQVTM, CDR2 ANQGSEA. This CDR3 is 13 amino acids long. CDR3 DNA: TGCAGCGTTGGGCGGAGCTCCTACAATGAGCAGTTCTTC. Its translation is CSVGRSSYNEQFF.

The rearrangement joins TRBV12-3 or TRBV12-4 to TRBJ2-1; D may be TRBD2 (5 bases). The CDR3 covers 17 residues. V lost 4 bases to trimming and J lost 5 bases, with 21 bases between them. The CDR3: CASSYPLGVGSDNEQFF. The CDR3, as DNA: TGTGCCAGCAGTTACCCCCTCGGGGTGGGTTCCGACAATGAGCAGTTCTTC.